The 30 T cell receptor beta chains below were found in one sample sequenced in a study of regulatory T cells in long-lasting Graves disease. With iRepertoire HTBI primers and Arm-PCR of CDR3 regions, TCR beta libraries were built. TCRdb re-derived calls from the multiplex PCR reads in MiXCR, one entry per CDR3 protein. This sample yields under 700,000 distinct CDR3 sequences, of which around 16% are seen a single time; 20% to 25% belongs to the top ten. Time point defined: newly diagnosed GD, antithyroid drugs for less than 3 months. TCR sequences were obtained from RNA taken from PBMCs. The data also belong to a second study, concerning T cells in Graves' hyperthyroidism and ophthalmopathy.

The specimen comprised peripheral blood mononuclear cells (PBMCs), sampled at new diagnosis, from a patient treated with antithyroid drugs. The source of these receptors is a woman aged 40 to 65 with Graves disease.

This clonotype was observed a handful of times. This may be a read error, as it is one base from a much larger clone. The CDR3 end shows no conserved phenylalanine or tryptophan, and so a read error is likely. This chain uses TRBV10-3 with TRBJ1-1; no definite D call. CDR1 ENHRY and CDR2 SYGVKD come from the germline V gene. V was pared by 1 base and J by 1 base, with 16 bases between. The CDR3 is 17 residues long. CDR3 nucleotide sequence: TGTGCCATCAGTGAGTATCGGGAGGGTGACTGGAACACTGAAGCTTTCCTT. Translated, it gives CAISEYREGDWNTEAFL.

This clonotype showed up many times. This chain connects TRBV6-1 to TRBJ1-4; tentative D call: TRBD1 (5 bases). Germline V CDR1 and CDR2: MNHNS, SASEGT. The CDR3 covers 12 residues. The V end lost 5 bases, the J end lost 10 bases, and 11 bases lay between the germline ends. CDR3 DNA sequence: TGTGCCAGCAGTCCCTCCGGGGGAAAACTGTTTTTT. Protein sequence: CASSPSGGKLFF.

The chain uses TRBV5-4 and TRBJ2-5, with TRBD1 matching over 9 bases. With the DNA end fitting TRBJ2-1 better, the J assignment may be wrong. This CDR3 spans 16 amino acids. Germline CDR1 is SGHNT and CDR2 is YYREEE (reference sequence). CDR3 loop: CASSNTQGAYGYEQFF. The CDR3 DNA is TGTGCCAGCAGCAACACACAGGGGGCCTATGGGTATGAGCAGTTCTTC.

About this clonotype: A much larger clone sits a single nucleotide away, making a read error possible. A read error is likely, as this CDR3 ends without the conserved phenylalanine or tryptophan. The J gene is TRBJ2-5, the V gene TRBV10-1, with TRBD2 matching 11 bases. The CDR3 extends over 15 amino acids. V lost 4 bases to trimming and J lost 2 bases; unmatched junction nucleotides: 3. The germline V gene has CDR1 WNHNN and CDR2 SYGVQD (reference sequence). The chain's CDR3 is CASSGSSGGQETQYS. The DNA of the CDR3 is TGCGCCAGCAGTGGGTCTAGCGGGGGGCAAGAGACCCAGTACTCC.

This clonotype was observed at least ten times. The CDR3 is CASSLFSNQPQHF. The DNA for the CDR3 is TGTGCCAGCAGCTTATTTAGCAATCAGCCCCAGCATTTT. This rearrangement joins TRBV7-8 to TRBJ1-5; D uncertain. V dropped 2 bases and J dropped 0 bases, with 2 bases sitting between them. This CDR3 region has 13 residues. The germline V gene encodes CDR1 SGHVS and CDR2 FQNEAQ.

This clonotype came up a few times. The chain has TRBV12-3 or TRBV12-4 and TRBJ1-2; D is undetermined. The CDR3 extends over 13 amino acids. Trimming took 6 bases from V and 4 from J, leaving 12 bases between them. The CDR3 nucleotides are TGTGCCAGCAGCTCGACAAGAACCTATGGCTACACCTTC. Its translation is CASSSTRTYGYTF.

The table lists this clonotype with many counts. The chain couples TRBV28 to TRBJ1-2, with D unclear. V lost 1 base and J 4 bases, leaving 13 bases between the germline ends. CDR1 MDHEN and CDR2 SYDVKM come from the germline V gene. The CDR3 length is 15 residues. The CDR3 nucleotides are TGTGCCAGCAGTTTATCAGGCCTAGAATTCTATGGCTACACCTTC. Its translation is CASSLSGLEFYGYTF.

The table lists this clonotype with many counts. The chain has TRBV2 and TRBJ1-6, with 8 bases that match TRBD1. Trimming removed 6 bases from V and 5 bases from J; junction bases left unmatched: 3. CDR3 size: 14 residues. Germline V CDR1 and CDR2: SNHLY, FYNNEI. The DNA for the CDR3 is TGTGCCAGCAGGAGACAGGGGAATAATTCACCCCTCCACTTT. It is translated as CASRRQGNNSPLHF.

This clonotype was recorded many times. The rearrangement links TRBV12-3 or TRBV12-4 to TRBJ1-1, with TRBD1 matching over 8 bases. This CDR3 region has 14 residues. V trimming: 1 base; J trimming: 11 bases; junction bases outside the gene matches: 9. The CDR3 bases are TGTGCCAGCAGTTTAGGGCAGGGGGCCCAGTCGGCTTTCTTT. It yields the protein CASSLGQGAQSAFF.

This clonotype was observed a few times. The chain couples TRBV7-2 to TRBJ2-3, with 11 bases matching TRBD2. CDR3 length equals 16 residues. V was pared by 5 bases and J by 2 bases, with 6 bases of the junction left unmatched. From germline, CDR1 is SGHTA and CDR2 FQGNSA. The CDR3 is CASSRGLAGDTDTQYF. CDR3 in DNA: TGTGCCAGCAGCCGAGGACTAGCGGGTGACACAGATACGCAGTATTTT. Looking up the rest from reference TRBV7-2 and TRBJ2-3 gives the full variable domain: GAGVSQSPSNKVTEKGKDVELRCDPISGHTALYWYRQSLGQGLEFLIYFQGNSAPDKSGLPSDRFSAERTGGSVSTLTIQRTQQEDSAVYLCASSRGLAGDTDTQYFGPGTRLTVL.

This clonotype showed up many times. The chain carries TRBV5-1 and TRBJ2-1; 8 bases map to TRBD1. This CDR3 region has 13 residues. The V gene end was trimmed by 7 bases and the J gene end by 8 bases; junction bases not matched to a gene: 8. CDR1 and CDR2 (germline): SGHRS, YFSETQ. The CDR3 protein is CASRTGSRDEQFF. For the CDR3, the DNA is TGCGCCAGCCGGACAGGGAGCAGGGATGAGCAGTTCTTC.

In its sample, this clonotype was seen a few times. V is TRBV5-1 and J is TRBJ1-1; D unresolved. Germline values: CDR1 SGHRS, CDR2 YFSETQ. The CDR3 is 14 residues long. The V end was cut by 2 bases, the J end by 1 base, with 9 bases between. CDR3 nucleotide sequence: TGCGCCAGCAGCTTTGAATTCGCGAACACTGAAGCTTTCTTT. Its protein product is CASSFEFANTEAFF.

V usage is TRBV4-1 and J usage is TRBJ1-2, with TRBD1 as a possible D gene (5 bases). Germline V gene sequence: CDR1 MGHRA, CDR2 YSYEKL. V lost 5 bases and J lost 2, with 15 bases in between. The length of the CDR3 is 15 residues. CDR3 loop: CASSFTPGTNYGYTF. CDR3 sequence (DNA): TGCGCCAGCAGCTTCACTCCTGGGACCAACTATGGCTACACCTTC.

In this sample, this clonotype turned up many times. J is TRBJ2-3 and V is TRBV7-2; TRBD2 might be the D (6 bases). V gave up 6 bases and J gave up 0 bases, with 10 bases separating them. This CDR3 contains 14 residues. CDR1 and CDR2 from the germline V gene are SGHTA and FQGNSA. The CDR3 nucleotides are TGTGCCAGCAGGGCGGGGACTAGCACAGATACGCAGTATTTT. Translated: CASRAGTSTDTQYF.

This clonotype was found a few times. A much larger clone differs by one base, so this may be a read error. This chain links TRBV30 with TRBJ2-1; D is tentatively TRBD1 or TRBD2 (5 bases each). The V and J ends lost 2 bases and 8 bases respectively, with 19 bases between them. CDR3 length: 15 amino acids. Germline loops: CDR1 GTSNPN, CDR2 SVGIG (reference sequence). CDR3 amino acids: CAWSPGAGIYDEQFF. CDR3 bases: TGTGCCTGGAGTCCCGGGGCAGGGATTTACGATGAGCAGTTCTTC.

This chain connects TRBV6-2 or TRBV6-3 to TRBJ2-7; the D is unclear. CDR3 length equals 13 residues. Germline CDR1 is MNHEY and CDR2 is SVGEGT. The V end was cut by 8 bases, the J end by 0 bases, with 11 bases between. The CDR3 nucleotides are TGTGCCAGCGGCGTCGCTTCCTCCTACGAGCAGTACTTC. It is translated as CASGVASSYEQYF.

This clonotype was recorded many times. The rearrangement uses TRBV2 and TRBJ1-1; D gene uncertain. This CDR3 region has 14 residues. Looked up from germline, CDR1 is SNHLY and CDR2 is FYNNEI. V was clipped by 7 bases and J by 6 bases, with 18 bases between them. The CDR3, as DNA: TGTGCCAGCACGGTGGACCGCTCGTTGGCTGAAGCTTTCTTT. Its translation is CASTVDRSLAEAFF.

In its sample, this clonotype was seen a few times. The gene calls are TRBV18 and TRBJ2-1, with D possibly matching TRBD1 (5 bases). This CDR3 has 18 residues. Trimming took 0 bases from V and 6 from J, leaving 21 bases between them. The germline V gene has CDR1 KGHSH and CDR2 LQKENI. DNA for the CDR3: TGTGCCAGCTCACCACCGGTGGGGCTGTTTTTGTCTGGCAATGAGCAGTTCTTC. Residues: CASSPPVGLFLSGNEQFF.

This clonotype has at least ten counts. J is TRBJ1-1 and V is TRBV6-5; D is possibly TRBD1 (6 bases). The length of the CDR3 is 14 residues. Trimming shortened V by 0 bases and J by 5 bases, and 10 bases separated the two germline ends. In germline, CDR1 is MNHEY, CDR2 SVGAGI. The CDR3 coding sequence is TGTGCCAGCAGTTACTCGGGGGCCGAAACTGAAGCTTTCTTT. It is translated as CASSYSGAETEAFF.

The chain recombines TRBV19 with TRBJ1-6, with D unclear. Trimming removed 3 bases from V and 9 bases from J, with 12 bases in between. The CDR3 has 14 residues. Per the germline V gene, CDR1 is LNHDA and CDR2 is SQIVND (reference sequence). CDR3 in DNA: TGTGCCAGTAGTATTCCGGGCGGAGGTTCACCCCTCCACTTT. Protein sequence: CASSIPGGGSPLHF.

The V gene is TRBV19, the J gene TRBJ1-5, with 9 bases that match TRBD1. CDR3 size: 14 residues. The trim removed 7 bases at V and 4 bases at J, leaving 5 bases unmatched. Per the germline V gene, CDR1 is LNHDA and CDR2 is SQIVND (reference sequence). This CDR3 is CASNPGQGNQPQHF. The CDR3 DNA is TGTGCCAGTAATCCGGGACAGGGAAATCAGCCCCAGCATTTT.

This clonotype occurred many times. The chain couples TRBV6-2 or TRBV6-3 to TRBJ2-7; D unresolved. V was cut by 5 bases and J by 3 bases, with 8 bases left in between. The CDR3 extends over 12 amino acids. Per the germline V gene, CDR1 is MNHEY and CDR2 is SVGEGT. CDR3 in DNA: TGTGCCAGCAGTGAAAGCAGCTACGAGCAGTACTTC. Translation: CASSESSYEQYF.

In its sample, this clonotype was seen many times. The genes are TRBV12-3 or TRBV12-4 and TRBJ1-2; TRBD1 aligns across 7 bases. Unmatched junction bases numbered 10, after V lost 0 bases and J lost 6 bases. The CDR3 has 16 amino acids. The CDR3 DNA reads TGTGCCAGCAGTTTAGCGGGACCAGGGGGAGTTAATGGCTACACCTTC. It translates to CASSLAGPGGVNGYTF.

This clonotype came up many times. The gene calls are TRBV28 and TRBJ2-7; D gene ambiguous. The CDR3 consists of 12 residues. V lost 7 bases, J lost 0 bases, and 7 bases lay in between. Germline V CDR1 and CDR2: MDHEN, SYDVKM. CDR3 DNA sequence: TGTGCCAGCATGGGCGTCTCCTACGAGCAGTACTTC. The encoded protein is CASMGVSYEQYF. Combining the CDR3 with reference TRBV28 and TRBJ2-7 gives the whole variable domain DVKVTQSSRYLVKRTGEKVFLECVQDMDHENMFWYRQDPGLGLRLIYFSYDVKMKEKGDIPEGYSVSREKKERFSLILESASTNQTSMYLCASMGVSYEQYFGPGTRLTVT.

In its sample, this clonotype was seen a few times. The genes are TRBV6-1 and TRBJ1-3, with D uncertain. CDR1 and CDR2 (germline): MNHNS, SASEGT. The CDR3 runs to 15 residues. Deletions cut 1 base from V and 2 bases from J, with 9 bases between. CDR3 sequence: CASSEGIGAGNTIYF. In nucleotides, the CDR3 is TGTGCCAGCAGTGAAGGGATAGGTGCTGGAAACACCATATATTTT.

The V call is TRBV25-1, the J call TRBJ1-4, with D uncertain. Germline assignment: CDR1 MGHDK and CDR2 SYGVNS. This CDR3 has 15 amino acids. V dropped 1 base and J dropped 6 bases, with 12 bases sitting between them. The CDR3, as DNA: TGTGCCAGCAGTGAATCTGTCTTCCGCGATGAAAAACTGTTTTTT. This encodes CASSESVFRDEKLFF.

This clonotype was observed at least ten times. This sequence joins TRBV2 and TRBJ1-4, with D maybe TRBD1 (5 bases). This CDR3 is 15 amino acids long. Germline-derived CDR1 and CDR2 are SNHLY and FYNNEI. V dropped 6 bases and J dropped 0 bases, with 11 bases sitting between them. CDR3 in amino acids: CASSRDSSTNEKLFF. CDR3 coding DNA: TGTGCCAGCAGCAGAGACAGTTCAACTAATGAAAAACTGTTTTTT.

This clonotype has ten or more counts. The CDR3 spells CASSPEGWGNEQFF. CDR3 nucleotides: TGTGCCAGCAGCCCCGAAGGATGGGGGAATGAGCAGTTCTTC. V usage is TRBV3-1 and J usage is TRBJ2-1, with D perhaps being TRBD1 or TRBD2 (5 bases each). The germline V and J ends were trimmed by 4 bases and 7 bases, with 14 bases remaining between them. Germline lookup yields CDR1 LGHDT and CDR2 YNNKEL (reference sequence). The CDR3 is made up of 14 amino acids.

The V call is TRBV20-1, the J call TRBJ1-5; 7 bases match TRBD1. Germline values: CDR1 DFQATT, CDR2 SNEGSKA (reference sequence). This CDR3 spans 14 amino acids. The V gene end was trimmed by 6 bases and the J gene end by 2 bases; junction bases not matched to a gene: 7. CDR3 sequence reads: CSAPKTGGNQPQHF. Written as DNA, the CDR3 is TGCAGTGCCCCGAAAACAGGGGGCAATCAGCCCCAGCATTTT.

V is TRBV4-1 and J is TRBJ2-3, with 9 positions matching TRBD2. The closer fit of TRBJ2-5 to the DNA end suggests the J call may be wrong. Germline V gene lookup returns CDR1 MGHRA and CDR2 YSYEKL. This CDR3 region has 16 residues. The DNA of the CDR3 is TGCGCCAGCTCGTCAACAGCGGGGGGTCTGACAGAGACCCAGTACTTC. Translating gives CASSSTAGGLTETQYF.